The clone carrying this T cell receptor beta chain appeared a single time. A read error is likely, as this CDR3 ends without the conserved phenylalanine or tryptophan. These data come from a study of tumor and adjacent non-tumor tissue in lung cancer. The CDR3 totals 14 residues. This sample's RNA came from whole unsorted tissue. The library came from three nested PCR rounds adapted from ARM-PCR protocols. TCRdb used MiXCR to reprocess the multiplex PCR reads, holding one entry per CDR3 protein. This repertoire shows about 75,000 distinct CDR3 sequences, 60% to 85% found once; its top ten account for about 12%.

This receptor was obtained from a woman in her fifties or sixties with non-small cell lung cancer. Sequenced sample: lung tumor tissue. This chain uses TRBV12-3 or TRBV12-4 with TRBJ1-5; D perhaps matches TRBD1 (5 bases). In DNA form, the CDR3 reads TGTGCCAGTAGTTTAGGGGCTAGCAATCAGCCCCAGCATTAT. This sequence encodes CASSLGASNQPQHY.